This entry lists 27 T cell receptor beta chains sequenced from one sample in a study of human T cells and chemical hapten exposure. TCRdb independently ran MiXCR on the RACE reads; one entry per CDR3 protein. The repertoire holds just under 65,000 distinct CDR3 sequences, with 11% as singletons. Time point here: patch test 3, about 24 weeks after DPC sensitization. Indicated treatment: therapeutic diphenylcyclopropenone sensitization with weekly scalp DPC. The sequenced sample was whole blood, obtained in connection with sensitization to the hapten diphenylcyclopropenone (DPC). Source of these receptors: a young woman with alopecia areata. Some clones in this sample may be carry-over from other donors' samples.

The chain has TRBV28 and TRBJ2-2; no reliable D call. Germline V CDR1 and CDR2: MDHEN, SYDVKM. V lost 5 bases to trimming and J lost 4 bases, with 11 bases between them. This CDR3 comprises 14 residues. This CDR3 is CASSLDLATGELFF. DNA for the CDR3: TGTGCCAGCAGTCTTGACTTAGCCACCGGGGAGCTGTTTTTT.

The sample holds a few counts of this clonotype. Its ends do not fully match the called genes, so a read error is possible. The rearrangement uses TRBV5-1 and TRBJ1-1; D is ambiguous. Germline V gene sequence: CDR1 SGHRS, CDR2 YFSETQ. The CDR3 has 13 residues. DNA of the CDR3: TGCGCCAACAGCCTCACACTGAACACTGAAGCTTTCTTT. This sequence encodes CANSLTLNTEAFF.

The rearrangement uses TRBV14 and TRBJ1-2, with TRBD1 matching over 12 bases. The germline V gene encodes CDR1 SGHDN and CDR2 FVKESK. The J segment lost 6 bases and the V segment lost 6 bases, leaving 8 bases of the junction unmatched. CDR3 length equals 15 residues. The CDR3 coding sequence is TGTGCCAGCAGACCTACTGGGACAGGGGGCGATGGCTACACCTTC. It specifies CASRPTGTGGDGYTF.

A few counts support this clonotype. The chain couples TRBV4-1 to TRBJ2-1; 13 bases are a match to TRBD2. The CDR3 runs to 15 residues. After removal of 4 bases from V and 10 bases from J, the junction contained 7 bases not matched to a gene. The V gene's germline CDR1 is MGHRA and CDR2 YSYEKL. The CDR3 DNA is TGCGCCAGCAGCCCTGGACTAGCGGGGGTCACGGAGCAGTTCTTC. Amino acids: CASSPGLAGVTEQFF.

In its sample, this clonotype was seen many times. The chain joins TRBV10-2 to TRBJ2-7; possible D gene TRBD2, 5 bases. V gave up 4 bases and J gave up 1 base, with 14 bases separating them. The V gene's germline CDR1 is WSHSY and CDR2 SAAADI. This CDR3 contains 15 residues. This CDR3 reads CASSATIRGSYEQYF. DNA of the CDR3: TGCGCCAGCAGTGCAACAATCCGGGGTTCCTACGAGCAGTACTTC.

The chain has TRBV3-1 and TRBJ2-1; no clear D gene. V dropped 5 bases and J dropped 6 bases, with 14 bases sitting between them. From germline, CDR1 is LGHDT and CDR2 YNNKEL (reference sequence). This CDR3 spans 14 amino acids. The CDR3, as DNA: TGTGCCAGCAGCGTAGGGTTTCTCGGCAATGAGCAGTTCTTC. It translates to CASSVGFLGNEQFF.

This clonotype appeared many times. The gene calls are TRBV12-5 and TRBJ1-1, with a tentative D call TRBD1 (5 bases). Germline CDR1 and CDR2: LGHNT and FRNRAP. CDR3 length: 12 amino acids. The V gene lost 6 bases and the J gene lost 3 bases, with 8 bases spanning the gap. This CDR3 reads CASGIRDTEAFF. The DNA of the CDR3 is TGTGCTAGTGGGATCAGGGACACTGAAGCTTTCTTT.

This clonotype was observed a handful of times. The rearrangement uses TRBV7-2 and TRBJ2-5; D is possibly TRBD1 or TRBD2 (6 bases each). The CDR3 contains 14 residues. Germline-derived CDR1 and CDR2 are SGHTA and FQGNSA. Trimming removed 5 bases from V and 5 bases from J, with 15 bases in between. CDR3 bases: TGTGCCAGCAGCCCGAGGACGGGGGCGGAGACCCAGTACTTC. Its protein product is CASSPRTGAETQYF.

This clonotype showed up just a few times. The CDR3 DNA reads TGCGCCAGCAGCTTGGAGAGCAGGGGTTCCACTGAAGCTTTCTTT. Protein product: CASSLESRGSTEAFF. The chain has TRBV5-1 and TRBJ1-1; tentative D call: TRBD1 (6 bases). Trimming removed 0 bases at V and 4 bases at J, with 13 bases between. CDR3 size: 15 residues. Germline loops: CDR1 SGHRS, CDR2 YFSETQ. The variable domain in full, completed from reference TRBV5-1 and TRBJ1-1, reads KAGVTQTPRYLIKTRGQQVTLSCSPISGHRSVSWYQQTPGQGLQFLFEYFSETQRNKGNFPGRFSGRQFSNSRSEMNVSTLELGDSALYLCASSLESRGSTEAFFGQGTRLTVV.

The gene calls are TRBV7-8 and TRBJ2-3; D is tentatively TRBD1 or TRBD2 (5 bases each). This CDR3 is 14 amino acids long. V lost 3 bases, J lost 0 bases, and 7 bases lay in between. The V gene's germline CDR1 is SGHVS and CDR2 FQNEAQ. CDR3 coding DNA: TGTGCCAGCAGCTTTGGGGGTAGCACAGATACGCAGTATTTT. This codes for CASSFGGSTDTQYF. Combining the CDR3 with reference TRBV7-8 and TRBJ2-3 gives the whole variable domain GAGVSQSPRYKVAKRGQDVALRCDPISGHVSLFWYQQALGQGPEFLTYFQNEAQLDKSGLPSDRFFAERPEGSVSTLKIQRTQQEDSAVYLCASSFGGSTDTQYFGPGTRLTVL.

The rearrangement uses TRBV5-1 and TRBJ1-1; D possibly corresponds to TRBD1 (6 bases). Germline V lookup: CDR1 SGHRS, CDR2 YFSETQ. The CDR3 length is 13 residues. V shed 2 bases and J shed 6 bases, with 11 bases lying between them. For the CDR3, the DNA is TGCGCCAGCAGCTTTAAGGGGGGCGCTGAAGCTTTCTTT. Its translation: CASSFKGGAEAFF.

V is TRBV6-5 and J is TRBJ1-6, with D perhaps TRBD1 (5 bases). The CDR3 consists of 15 residues. With 4 bases removed from V and 8 bases from J, the gap between germline ends came to 15 bases. Germline V gene lookup returns CDR1 MNHEY and CDR2 SVGAGI. The CDR3 bases are TGTGCCAGCAGTTCTCCAGGGCCTCCGGATTCACCCCTCCACTTT. Translation: CASSSPGPPDSPLHF.

The chain is built from TRBV11-3 and TRBJ1-1; D gene unclear. Germline V gene sequence: CDR1 SGHNT, CDR2 YENEEA. The ends were cut back, 2 bases at V and 4 bases at J, with 8 bases in the middle. The CDR3 has 13 amino acids. The CDR3 DNA follows: TGTGCCAGCAGCTTAATGGGTAGCACTGAAGCTTTCTTT. The encoded protein is CASSLMGSTEAFF.

The chain is built from TRBV30 and TRBJ2-1; 9 nucleotides agree with TRBD2. After removal of 2 bases from V and 0 bases from J, the junction contained 5 bases not matched to a gene. Germline-derived CDR1 and CDR2 are GTSNPN and SVGIG (reference sequence). The length of the CDR3 is 16 residues. This chain's CDR3 is CAWSSLAGASYNEQFF. The CDR3 region has the DNA TGTGCCTGGAGTTCCTTAGCGGGAGCCTCCTACAATGAGCAGTTCTTC.

The sample holds many counts of this clonotype. The V and J genes are TRBV19 and TRBJ2-5; 8 positions agree with TRBD2. CDR1 and CDR2 (germline): LNHDA, SQIVND (reference sequence). The V gene end was trimmed by 1 base and the J gene end by 2 bases; junction bases not matched to a gene: 6. CDR3 length: 16 amino acids. The CDR3 bases are TGTGCCAGTAGTATAGGCGGTAGCGGGACTCAAGAGACCCAGTACTTC. Protein product: CASSIGGSGTQETQYF.

The chain links TRBV20-1 to TRBJ2-7; 10 nucleotides align to TRBD2. This CDR3 region has 14 residues. Trimming took 1 base from V and 6 from J; bases not matched to a gene: 6. Germline V lookup: CDR1 DFQATT, CDR2 SNEGSKA (reference sequence). The CDR3: CSARALAGELEQYF. The CDR3 nucleotides are TGCAGTGCTAGAGCGCTAGCGGGAGAGCTCGAGCAGTACTTC.

This clonotype was counted at least ten times. V and J are TRBV30 and TRBJ1-2; weak D call: TRBD1 (5 bases). The V gene's germline CDR1 is GTSNPN and CDR2 SVGIG (reference sequence). This CDR3 region has 14 residues. Trimming removed 0 bases at V and 6 bases at J, with 14 bases between. This chain's CDR3 is CAWSVKDKKDGYTF. In DNA, the CDR3 is TGTGCCTGGAGTGTAAAGGACAAGAAGGATGGCTACACCTTC.

This clonotype came up many times. This chain joins TRBV2 and TRBJ2-2; 8 nucleotides line up with TRBD1. J lost 4 bases, V lost 8 bases, and 9 bases had no gene match. The germline gives CDR1 SNHLY, CDR2 FYNNEI. This CDR3 is 15 amino acids long. The CDR3 here is CASAKTGTGTGELFF. Written as DNA, the CDR3 is TGTGCCAGCGCAAAGACCGGGACAGGCACCGGGGAGCTGTTTTTT.

This clonotype was counted a few times. The rearrangement uses TRBV5-1 and TRBJ2-2; 12 bases line up with TRBD1. The V and J ends lost 4 bases and 6 bases, in that order; junction bases with no gene match: 4. The V gene's germline CDR1 is SGHRS and CDR2 YFSETQ. This CDR3 spans 15 amino acids. DNA for the CDR3: TGCGCCAGCAGCACGGGACAGGGGGCGCCCGGGGAGCTGTTTTTT. Translating it yields CASSTGQGAPGELFF.

Only a few counts were recorded for this clonotype. The chain carries TRBV7-8 and TRBJ1-2, with TRBD1 identical over 7 bases. Unmatched junction bases numbered 6, after V lost 4 bases and J lost 4 bases. CDR1 and CDR2 (germline): SGHVS, FQNEAQ. The CDR3 length is 14 residues. The CDR3 bases are TGTGCCAGCAGCTCGCTGACAGGGTCCTATGGCTACACCTTC. Amino acid sequence: CASSSLTGSYGYTF.

V and J are TRBV7-2 and TRBJ1-1; TRBD1 matches at 7 bases. Germline loops: CDR1 SGHTA, CDR2 FQGNSA. The trim removed 6 bases at V and 1 base at J, leaving 8 bases unmatched. There are 15 residues in the CDR3. In DNA form, the CDR3 reads TGTGCCAGCAGACCGGACAGGAGAGAGAACACTGAAGCTTTCTTT. It translates to CASRPDRRENTEAFF. The variable domain in full, completed from reference TRBV7-2 and TRBJ1-1, reads GAGVSQSPSNKVTEKGKDVELRCDPISGHTALYWYRQSLGQGLEFLIYFQGNSAPDKSGLPSDRFSAERTGGSVSTLTIQRTQQEDSAVYLCASRPDRRENTEAFFGQGTRLTVV.

This sequence joins TRBV7-2 and TRBJ2-3; D gene unclear. The CDR3 extends over 12 amino acids. CDR1 and CDR2 (germline): SGHTA, FQGNSA. Deletions cut 6 bases from V and 6 bases from J, with 10 bases between. This CDR3 is CASRSSRDTQYF. CDR3 in DNA: TGTGCCAGCAGGTCCTCACGGGATACGCAGTATTTT.

The sample holds many counts of this clonotype. This chain joins TRBV6-2 or TRBV6-3 and TRBJ1-5; D unresolved. Germline V gene sequence: CDR1 MNHEY, CDR2 SVGEGT. The CDR3 totals 16 residues. V lost 0 bases, J lost 8 bases, and 17 bases lay in between. In nucleotides, the CDR3 is TGTGCCAGCAGTTACTCGGCAGGTAATGGTGGAAAGCCCCAGCATTTT. It translates to CASSYSAGNGGKPQHF.

This chain links TRBV3-1 with TRBJ2-1; 7 bases align to TRBD2. CDR3 size: 17 residues. Germline V gene sequence: CDR1 LGHDT, CDR2 YNNKEL (reference sequence). The junction had 15 bases not matched to a gene; V was cut back by 0 bases and J by 10 bases. Here the CDR3 reads CASSQDYGSGVYSEQFF. The CDR3 DNA follows: TGTGCCAGCAGCCAAGATTACGGGAGCGGGGTTTATTCCGAGCAGTTCTTC.

The chain carries TRBV11-2 and TRBJ2-2; 8 bases are shared with TRBD1. The CDR3 has 16 residues. The V segment lost 2 bases and the J segment 3 bases; nucleotides outside the gene matches: 5. Germline CDR1 SGHAT, CDR2 FQNNGV. As DNA, the CDR3 is TGTGCCAGCAGCTTAAGATCAGGGGGCGACACCGGGGAGCTGTTTTTT. This encodes CASSLRSGGDTGELFF.

This clonotype was seen ten or more times. The CDR3 DNA follows: TGTGCCAGCAGCTCCGTTTCGCCGGGAAAAGATACGCAGTATTTT. It encodes CASSSVSPGKDTQYF. The gene calls are TRBV5-4 and TRBJ2-3; perhaps TRBD2 as D (5 bases). The CDR3 runs 15 residues. The V gene's germline CDR1 is SGHNT and CDR2 YYREEE (reference sequence). The V end lost 3 bases, the J end lost 5 bases, and 16 bases lay between the germline ends.

This clonotype was seen a few times. CDR3 bases: TGCGCCAGCAACGGAGACCTTGGGGAAGAGCAGTACTTC. It translates to CASNGDLGEEQYF. The V gene is TRBV10-1, the J gene TRBJ2-7, with D uncertain. V shed 7 bases and J shed 7 bases, with 17 bases lying between them. Germline lookup yields CDR1 WNHNN and CDR2 SYGVQD (reference sequence). The length of the CDR3 is 13 residues.